The 17 T cell receptor beta chains given below trace back to one sample, sequenced in a study of CD8 T cells in Susac syndrome. RNA, at about 0.45 to 1 ug, was reverse transcribed with random hexamers. TCRdb reanalysed the immunoSEQ multiplex PCR reads using MiXCR and keeps one entry per CDR3 protein. Here the sample spans roughly 60,000 distinct CDR3 sequences, over 85% being singletons. Material for sequencing was CD8+ T cells from PBMCs. These receptors were obtained from a human donor in good health.

The gene calls are TRBV27 and TRBJ2-7; 9 bases agree with TRBD1. This CDR3 spans 15 amino acids. Trimming took 4 bases from V and 3 from J; bases not matched to a gene: 7. Germline V gene data show CDR1 as MNHEY and CDR2 as SMNVEV (reference sequence). The CDR3 region has the DNA TGTGCCAGCAGTTCCACCGGGACAGGGTTCTACGAGCAGTACTTC. This codes for CASSSTGTGFYEQYF.

The J gene is TRBJ2-2, the V gene TRBV19, with D possibly TRBD1 on 7 matching bases. V lost 4 bases and J 1 base, leaving 13 bases between the germline ends. The CDR3 covers 16 residues. Per germline, CDR1 LNHDA and CDR2 SQIVND (reference sequence). The CDR3, as DNA: TGTGCCAGTAGTAGCGACAGGGAGGAGAACACCGGGGAGCTGTTTTTT. The encoded protein is CASSSDREENTGELFF. Full variable domain (missing parts from reference TRBV19 and TRBJ2-2): DGGITQSPKYLFRKEGQNVTLSCEQNLNHDAMYWYRQDPGQGLRLIYYSQIVNDFQKGDIAEGYSVSREKKESFPLTVTSAQKNPTAFYLCASSSDREENTGELFFGEGSRLTVL.

The J gene is TRBJ1-1, the V gene TRBV23-1; TRBD1 matches at 7 bases. TRBV23-1 is sorted into the ORF group, with uncertain function. J was trimmed by 0 bases and V by 6 bases; bases with no gene match: 4. The CDR3 consists of 14 residues. CDR3 protein: CASRQTGLNTEAFF. Written as DNA, the CDR3 is TGCGCCAGCAGACAGACAGGGTTGAACACTGAAGCTTTCTTT.

The chain combines TRBV3-1 with TRBJ2-7; 9 bases are a match to TRBD2. From germline, CDR1 is LGHDT and CDR2 YNNKEL (reference sequence). Trimming took 4 bases from V and 2 from J; bases not matched to a gene: 12. The CDR3 is 17 residues long. The DNA for the CDR3 is TGTGCCAGCAGCCTCCAGGGTAGCGGGGGCCGACCCTACGAGCAGTACTTC. Amino acids: CASSLQGSGGRPYEQYF.

This chain connects TRBV12-5 to TRBJ2-1, with D perhaps given as TRBD1 or TRBD2 (5 bases each). V lost 0 bases, J lost 9 bases, and 15 bases lay in between. From germline, CDR1 is LGHNT and CDR2 FRNRAP. The CDR3 spans 15 residues. CDR3 sequence (DNA): TGTGCTAGTGGTTTGGTAATCGGGGCGGCCGCTGAGCAGTTCTTC. Translated, it gives CASGLVIGAAAEQFF.

The chain carries TRBV6-6 and TRBJ1-1, with D possibly TRBD1 on 5 matching bases. The CDR3 has 16 amino acids. Trimming pared 0 bases from V and 0 bases from J, leaving 11 bases between. CDR1 is MNHNY, CDR2 SVGAGI, per germline (reference sequence). CDR3 protein: CASSYSVGGMNTEAFF. The DNA for the CDR3 is TGTGCCAGCAGTTACTCGGTCGGGGGGATGAACACTGAAGCTTTCTTT.

The rearrangement links TRBV4-1 to TRBJ1-3; D not resolved. Germline values: CDR1 MGHRA, CDR2 YSYEKL. Trimming removed 0 bases at V and 0 bases at J, with 18 bases between. This CDR3 spans 19 amino acids. The CDR3 DNA follows: TGCGCCAGCAGCCAAGATGAGGCGGTCCTCAACGACTCTGGAAACACCATATATTTT. Amino acid sequence: CASSQDEAVLNDSGNTIYF.

The chain links TRBV4-1 to TRBJ2-5; 11 bases are shared with TRBD2. The V and J ends lost 1 base and 2 bases, in that order; junction bases with no gene match: 9. Germline V gene data show CDR1 as MGHRA and CDR2 as YSYEKL. This CDR3 is built from 18 residues. This CDR3 is CASSQGIGTSGTQETQYF. CDR3 DNA: TGCGCCAGCAGCCAAGGGATAGGGACTAGCGGTACACAAGAGACCCAGTACTTC.

CDR3 bases: TGTGCCAGCAGCGTAGGGACAGGGGGGGACACTGAAGCTTTCTTT. Its translation: CASSVGTGGDTEAFF. The V gene is TRBV9, the J gene TRBJ1-1; 10 nucleotides line up with TRBD1. The CDR3 sequence is 15 residues long. The junction had 2 bases not matched to a gene; V was cut back by 0 bases and J by 3 bases. Germline lookup yields CDR1 SGDLS and CDR2 YYNGEE.

The CDR3 DNA sequence: TGTGCCAGCAGCTTAAGTACAGGGATAATCTATGGCTACACCTTC. It is translated as CASSLSTGIIYGYTF. This chain uses TRBV13 with TRBJ1-2; D possibly corresponds to TRBD1 (6 bases). The V and J ends lost 2 bases and 4 bases respectively, with 14 bases between them. The CDR3 is 15 amino acids. Per germline, CDR1 PRHDT and CDR2 FYEKMQ (reference sequence).

This clonotype was seen once. This chain connects TRBV7-9 to TRBJ1-4; D ambiguous. Germline CDR1 and CDR2: SEHNR and FQNEAQ (reference sequence). This CDR3 has 12 residues. The ends were cut back, 11 bases at V and 3 bases at J, with 10 bases in the middle. Here the CDR3 DNA reads TGTGCCGTGTCTGGAGCTAATGAAAAACTGTTTTTT. It specifies CAVSGANEKLFF. The whole variable domain, filled in from reference TRBV7-9 and TRBJ1-4, reads DTGVSQNPRHKITKRGQNVTFRCDPISEHNRLYWYRQTLGQGPEFLTYFQNEAQLEKSRLLSDRFSAERPKGSFSTLEIQRTEQGDSAMYLCAVSGANEKLFFGSGTQLSVL.

This rearrangement joins TRBV6-2 or TRBV6-3 to TRBJ1-1; D remains unclear. The CDR3 is made up of 13 amino acids. Germline lookup yields CDR1 MNHEY and CDR2 SVGEGT. Trimming removed 3 bases from V and 0 bases from J, with 5 bases in between. CDR3 bases: TGTGCCAGCAGTTATCTGATGAACACTGAAGCTTTCTTT. The encoded protein is CASSYLMNTEAFF.

V and J are TRBV12-3 or TRBV12-4 and TRBJ2-3; maybe TRBD2 (6 bases). V lost 6 bases and J lost 4, with 11 bases in between. The CDR3 sequence is 13 residues long. The CDR3 DNA reads TGTGCCAGCAGGCTACTAGCCCCAGATACGCAGTATTTT. It translates to CASRLLAPDTQYF.

The chain combines TRBV12-5 with TRBJ1-5; D not certain. V was trimmed by 5 bases and J by 10 bases, leaving 12 bases between them. CDR3 size: 12 residues. Germline V gene lookup returns CDR1 LGHNT and CDR2 FRNRAP. For the CDR3, the DNA is TGTGCTAGTGGTCCCCGGTTATTTCCCCAGCATTTT. Translated, it gives CASGPRLFPQHF. Combining the CDR3 with reference TRBV12-5 and TRBJ1-5 gives the whole variable domain DARVTQTPRHKVTEMGQEVTMRCQPILGHNTVFWYRQTMMQGLELLAYFRNRAPLDDSGMPKDRFSAEMPDATLATLKIQPSEPRDSAVYFCASGPRLFPQHFGDGTRLSIL.

This clonotype was seen once. V usage is TRBV9 and J usage is TRBJ2-3, with D unclear. Germline V CDR1 and CDR2: SGDLS, YYNGEE. The CDR3 spans 12 residues. V was clipped by 0 bases and J by 4 bases, with 3 bases between them. The CDR3 spells CASSVAADTQYF. The CDR3 DNA reads TGTGCCAGCAGCGTAGCAGCAGATACGCAGTATTTT.

V usage is TRBV5-1 and J usage is TRBJ2-5, with D uncertain. V was trimmed by 7 bases and J by 4 bases, leaving 20 bases between them. The CDR3 totals 15 residues. Germline loops: CDR1 SGHRS, CDR2 YFSETQ. The CDR3 DNA sequence: TGCGCCAGCGACCCTCTGGGATATGCTACAGAGACCCAGTACTTC. Amino acid sequence: CASDPLGYATETQYF.

This chain connects TRBV4-3 to TRBJ1-2; D not certain. V was shortened by 0 bases and J by 8 bases, with 13 bases between the two germline ends. This CDR3 comprises 14 residues. Per the germline V gene, CDR1 is LGHNA and CDR2 is YSLEER. The CDR3 DNA follows: TGCGCCAGCAGCCAAGATGCAGAGGATTACGGCTACACCTTC. Translation: CASSQDAEDYGYTF.